This T cell receptor (beta chain) was identified during a study of glioma-infiltrating T cells after dendritic cell vaccination. Study-wide background: Treatment, given 2003 to 2012, was autologous tumor lysate-pulsed dendritic cell vaccination. Study results and limitations: Higher pretreatment TIL content predicted longer progression-free time and survival.

Germline V gives CDR1 SNHLY, CDR2 FYNNEI. Trimming removed 6 bases at V and 5 bases at J, with 17 bases between. CDR3 length: 14 residues. TCRB CDR3 was amplified from 2 ug genomic DNA or less. The PCR used 60 V beta and 13 J beta primers. Clones were read by immunoSEQ multiplex PCR, and TCRdb kept only the in-frame ones, dropping some. The sample includes 90,000 to 110,000 clones, 90% of them seen just once. Comment on this clone: Its antigen remains unidentified.

The time point was: after dendritic cell vaccination, including at tumor progression/relapse. This sample comprised blood, obtained after dendritic cell vaccination. The sequence was collected from a human donor with glioblastoma. The chain links TRBV2 to TRBJ2-7; D is perhaps TRBD2 (6 bases). For the CDR3, the DNA is TGTGCCAGCAGCCTAAGTTACGGGGGAAACGAGCAGTACTTC. This sequence encodes CASSLSYGGNEQYF.